Sequencing of this T cell receptor (beta chain) was carried out in a study of Ad26.COV2.S vaccination and SARS-CoV-2 variants. Noted treatment: around 19 received Ad26.COV2.S at low or high dose, single or two shots; 5 received placebo; per-sample allocation not given. Samples came from day 63 after the first vaccine or placebo injection. Study findings and constraints: Total responses of T cells may have been underestimated by the analyses of TCR breadth and depth. Post-vaccination breadth of spike-specific CD8+ and CD4+ T cell responses was reportedly substantial.

CDR1 and CDR2 from the germline V gene are SGHRS and YFSETQ. The CDR3 extends over 15 amino acids. The ends lost 1 base at V and 5 bases at J; junction bases unmatched: 3. Here immunoSEQ multiplex PCR was the method, and the copy in TCRdb shows in-frame clones only, minus some. Among some 480,000 clones listed, around 90% were seen once. As regards this clone: As yet, its antigen is unknown.

The sample was peripheral blood, taken in a trial of Ad26.COV2.S vaccine versus placebo. The origin of this receptor is a person aged 18-60 years who received the Ad26.COV2.S COVID-19 vaccine or a placebo. V usage is TRBV5-1 and J usage is TRBJ2-2; 9 bases map to TRBD2. This chain's CDR3 is CASSLLAGVTGELFF. The CDR3 DNA reads as TGCGCCAGCAGCTTGTTAGCGGGAGTTACCGGGGAGCTGTTTTTT.